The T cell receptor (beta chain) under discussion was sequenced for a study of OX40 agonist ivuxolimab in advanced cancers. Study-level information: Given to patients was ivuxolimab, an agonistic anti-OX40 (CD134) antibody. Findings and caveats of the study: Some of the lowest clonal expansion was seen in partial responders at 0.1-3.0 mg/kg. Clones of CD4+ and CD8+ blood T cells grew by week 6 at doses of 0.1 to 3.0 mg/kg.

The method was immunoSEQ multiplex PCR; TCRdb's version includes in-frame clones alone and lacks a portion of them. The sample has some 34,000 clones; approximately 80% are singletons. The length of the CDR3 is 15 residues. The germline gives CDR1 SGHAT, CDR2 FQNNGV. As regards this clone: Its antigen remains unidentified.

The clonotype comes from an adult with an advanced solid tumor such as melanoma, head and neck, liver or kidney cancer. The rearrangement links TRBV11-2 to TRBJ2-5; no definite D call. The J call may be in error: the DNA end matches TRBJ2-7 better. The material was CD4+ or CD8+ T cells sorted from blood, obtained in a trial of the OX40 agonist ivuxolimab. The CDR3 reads CASSGMDAGPYEQYF. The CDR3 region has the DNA TGTGCCAGCAGTGGGATGGACGCCGGGCCCTACGAGCAGTACTTC.